This TCR beta chain was sequenced during a study of early T cells in non-severe SARS-CoV-2 infection (dated by TCRdb to about 2021). The study in broad terms: Because TCR sequencing relied on bulk RNA taken from unsorted whole blood, pairing of alpha and beta chains was not possible.

General study outcomes and caveats: VDJdb matching was skewed toward anti-spike CD8 responses, so virus-specific expansions were likely underestimated and private and CD4 specificities were missed.

The sample holds many counts of this clonotype. Its recognized antigen is unknown. Base qualities are not recorded, but no much larger clone differs from it by a single base. Reading from cysteine to phenylalanine, the CDR3 counts 12 amino acids. Left in the record is the CDR3 DNA by itself, 36 bases read in frame from the first base. The germline V gene (reference sequence) provides CDR1 LGHDT and CDR2 YNNKEL. The germline V end is reduced by 0 bases and the J end by 14 bases; junction bases left unmatched: 3. Set within a cohort of healthcare workers in London, UK, this nested case-control study involved weekly PCR testing of nasopharyngeal swabs along with blood sampling. Healthcare workers were recruited between 23 and 31 March 2020, during the week of the UK lockdown, and were followed weekly for up to roughly 15 weeks. Libraries came from 5' RACE. The sequencing machine was a NextSeq 500. To correct for sequencing error and PCR bias, the TCR library protocol tagged individual cDNA molecules with unique molecular identifiers. TCR alpha and beta chains were both sequenced, and the abundances of alpha and beta sequences in each sample were closely correlated with each other. In the authors' own workflow: V gene, J gene and CDR3 annotation of TCR sequences was performed with Decombinator V4. TCRs were defined as expanded if a significant change between any two time points was detected under a Poisson model with p below 0.0001. TCR abundances were normalised to the total number of TCRs sequenced per sample and expressed as counts per million. MAIT TCRs were defined by TRAV1-2 paired with TRAJ12, TRAJ20 or TRAJ33, and iNKT TCRs by TRAV10 paired with TRAJ18. VDJdb, accessed on 1 November 2021, was searched for TCRs annotated for CMV, EBV and SARS-CoV-2, and TCRs annotated for more than one antigen were excluded. TCRdb trimmed the raw reads at Q25, called clones with MiXCR and kept productive beta chains. CDR3 protein sequences are deduplicated, and each keeps its most common genes and DNA. For this entry, the V and J calls and clone size follow TCRdb and not the study's own pipeline. Here the sample has about 60,000 distinct CDR3 sequences; under 10% occur a single time. The ten most abundant clones make up roughly 8% of the sample.

Recombination linked TRBV3-1 to TRBJ2-1, with 8 bases aligning to TRBD2. The clonotype was recovered from an adult who was a healthcare worker with PCR-confirmed SARS-CoV-2 infection or an uninfected control (not recorded which). Sequenced sample: whole blood. The CDR3 protein sequence reads: CASSQEGLEEFF. The nucleotides read TGTGCCAGCAGCCAAGAGGGACTAGAAGAGTTCTTC.